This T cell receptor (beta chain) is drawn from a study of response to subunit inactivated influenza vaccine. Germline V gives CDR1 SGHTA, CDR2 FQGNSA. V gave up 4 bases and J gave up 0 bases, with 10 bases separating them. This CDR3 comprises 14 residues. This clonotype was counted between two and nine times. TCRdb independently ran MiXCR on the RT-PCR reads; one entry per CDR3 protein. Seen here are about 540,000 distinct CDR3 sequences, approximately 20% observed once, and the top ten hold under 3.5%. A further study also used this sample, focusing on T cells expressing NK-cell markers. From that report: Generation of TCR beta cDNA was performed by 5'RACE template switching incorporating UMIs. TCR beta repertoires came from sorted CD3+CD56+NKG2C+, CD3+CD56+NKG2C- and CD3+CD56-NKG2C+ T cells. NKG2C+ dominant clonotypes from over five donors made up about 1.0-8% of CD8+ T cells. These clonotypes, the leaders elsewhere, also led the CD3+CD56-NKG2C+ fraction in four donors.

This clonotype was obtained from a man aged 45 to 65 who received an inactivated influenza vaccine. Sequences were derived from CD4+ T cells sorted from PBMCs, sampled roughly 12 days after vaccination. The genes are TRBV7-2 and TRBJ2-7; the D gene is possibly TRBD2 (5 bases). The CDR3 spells CASSSRDPSYEQYF. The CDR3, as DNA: TGTGCCAGCAGCTCCCGGGATCCCTCCTACGAGCAGTACTTC. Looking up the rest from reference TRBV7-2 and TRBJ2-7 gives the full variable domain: GAGVSQSPSNKVTEKGKDVELRCDPISGHTALYWYRQSLGQGLEFLIYFQGNSAPDKSGLPSDRFSAERTGGSVSTLTIQRTQQEDSAVYLCASSSRDPSYEQYFGPGTRLTVT.